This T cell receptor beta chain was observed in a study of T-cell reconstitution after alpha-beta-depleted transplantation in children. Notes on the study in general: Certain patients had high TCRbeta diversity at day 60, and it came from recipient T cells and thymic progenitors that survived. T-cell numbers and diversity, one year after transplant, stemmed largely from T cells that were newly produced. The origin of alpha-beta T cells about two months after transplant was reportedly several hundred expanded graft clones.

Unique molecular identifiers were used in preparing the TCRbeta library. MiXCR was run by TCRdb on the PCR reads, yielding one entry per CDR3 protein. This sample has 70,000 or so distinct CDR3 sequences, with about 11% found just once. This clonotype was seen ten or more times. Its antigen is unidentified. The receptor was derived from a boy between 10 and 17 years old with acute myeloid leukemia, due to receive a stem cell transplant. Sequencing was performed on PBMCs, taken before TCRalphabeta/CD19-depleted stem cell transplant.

The CDR3 DNA reads TGTGCCAGCACCAACAGGGGGGTTCGGACTGAAGCTTTCTTT. Residues: CASTNRGVRTEAFF. The chain recombines TRBV6-5 with TRBJ1-1; 8 bases are a match to TRBD1. The CDR3 sequence is 14 residues long. The germline gives CDR1 MNHEY, CDR2 SVGAGI. V shed 7 bases, J shed 5 bases, and the junction held 9 bases outside the gene matches.